This TCR beta chain is drawn from a study of blood T cell repertoires in COVID-19. Study as a whole: COVID-19 samples collected from the United States, Italy and Spain covered acute and convalescent phases. PBMCs, B-cell-depleted T cells, or T cells provided the cDNA or gDNA that made up the material.

Recruited during active infection, patients (from Seattle) were subsequently followed longitudinally. The germline V and J ends were trimmed by 0 bases and 6 bases, with 15 bases remaining between them. The length of the CDR3 is 16 residues. The germline CDR1 and CDR2 sequences are SGHAT and FQNNGV. Authors' data handling: Reference gene primers were amplified, and this amplification served to estimate nucleated cell counts. The repertoire was sequenced with immunoSEQ multiplex PCR; TCRdb's copy has only in-frame clones and lacks some. V and J calls and clone size come straight from that table; D and trimming were deduced from the DNA. This table holds approximately 290,000 clones, roughly 92% found once.

This clonotype originated in a woman aged 30 to 39 with COVID-19, enrolled during active disease. Sequencing was done on a sample of peripheral blood. The chain employs TRBV11-2 and TRBJ1-3; a weak D match, TRBD1 (5 bases). The CDR3 region is CASSLDSGGAENTIYF. The CDR3 DNA follows: TGTGCCAGCAGCTTAGACTCCGGAGGGGCGGAAAACACCATATATTTT.